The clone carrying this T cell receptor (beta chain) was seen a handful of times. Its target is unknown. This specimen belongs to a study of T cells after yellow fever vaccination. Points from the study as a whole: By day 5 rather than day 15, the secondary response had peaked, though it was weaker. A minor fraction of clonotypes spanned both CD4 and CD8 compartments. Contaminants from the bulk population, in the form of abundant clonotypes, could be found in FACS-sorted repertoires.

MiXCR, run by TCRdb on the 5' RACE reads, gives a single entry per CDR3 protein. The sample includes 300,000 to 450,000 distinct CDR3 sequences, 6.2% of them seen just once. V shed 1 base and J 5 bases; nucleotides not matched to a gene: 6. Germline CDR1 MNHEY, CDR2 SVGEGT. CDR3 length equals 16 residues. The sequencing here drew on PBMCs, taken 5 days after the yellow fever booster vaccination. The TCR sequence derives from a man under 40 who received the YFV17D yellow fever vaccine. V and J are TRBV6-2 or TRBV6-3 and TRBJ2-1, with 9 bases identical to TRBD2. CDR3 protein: CASSYYSGGLDNEQFF. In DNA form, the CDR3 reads TGTGCCAGCAGTTACTACAGCGGGGGGCTGGACAATGAGCAGTTCTTC.